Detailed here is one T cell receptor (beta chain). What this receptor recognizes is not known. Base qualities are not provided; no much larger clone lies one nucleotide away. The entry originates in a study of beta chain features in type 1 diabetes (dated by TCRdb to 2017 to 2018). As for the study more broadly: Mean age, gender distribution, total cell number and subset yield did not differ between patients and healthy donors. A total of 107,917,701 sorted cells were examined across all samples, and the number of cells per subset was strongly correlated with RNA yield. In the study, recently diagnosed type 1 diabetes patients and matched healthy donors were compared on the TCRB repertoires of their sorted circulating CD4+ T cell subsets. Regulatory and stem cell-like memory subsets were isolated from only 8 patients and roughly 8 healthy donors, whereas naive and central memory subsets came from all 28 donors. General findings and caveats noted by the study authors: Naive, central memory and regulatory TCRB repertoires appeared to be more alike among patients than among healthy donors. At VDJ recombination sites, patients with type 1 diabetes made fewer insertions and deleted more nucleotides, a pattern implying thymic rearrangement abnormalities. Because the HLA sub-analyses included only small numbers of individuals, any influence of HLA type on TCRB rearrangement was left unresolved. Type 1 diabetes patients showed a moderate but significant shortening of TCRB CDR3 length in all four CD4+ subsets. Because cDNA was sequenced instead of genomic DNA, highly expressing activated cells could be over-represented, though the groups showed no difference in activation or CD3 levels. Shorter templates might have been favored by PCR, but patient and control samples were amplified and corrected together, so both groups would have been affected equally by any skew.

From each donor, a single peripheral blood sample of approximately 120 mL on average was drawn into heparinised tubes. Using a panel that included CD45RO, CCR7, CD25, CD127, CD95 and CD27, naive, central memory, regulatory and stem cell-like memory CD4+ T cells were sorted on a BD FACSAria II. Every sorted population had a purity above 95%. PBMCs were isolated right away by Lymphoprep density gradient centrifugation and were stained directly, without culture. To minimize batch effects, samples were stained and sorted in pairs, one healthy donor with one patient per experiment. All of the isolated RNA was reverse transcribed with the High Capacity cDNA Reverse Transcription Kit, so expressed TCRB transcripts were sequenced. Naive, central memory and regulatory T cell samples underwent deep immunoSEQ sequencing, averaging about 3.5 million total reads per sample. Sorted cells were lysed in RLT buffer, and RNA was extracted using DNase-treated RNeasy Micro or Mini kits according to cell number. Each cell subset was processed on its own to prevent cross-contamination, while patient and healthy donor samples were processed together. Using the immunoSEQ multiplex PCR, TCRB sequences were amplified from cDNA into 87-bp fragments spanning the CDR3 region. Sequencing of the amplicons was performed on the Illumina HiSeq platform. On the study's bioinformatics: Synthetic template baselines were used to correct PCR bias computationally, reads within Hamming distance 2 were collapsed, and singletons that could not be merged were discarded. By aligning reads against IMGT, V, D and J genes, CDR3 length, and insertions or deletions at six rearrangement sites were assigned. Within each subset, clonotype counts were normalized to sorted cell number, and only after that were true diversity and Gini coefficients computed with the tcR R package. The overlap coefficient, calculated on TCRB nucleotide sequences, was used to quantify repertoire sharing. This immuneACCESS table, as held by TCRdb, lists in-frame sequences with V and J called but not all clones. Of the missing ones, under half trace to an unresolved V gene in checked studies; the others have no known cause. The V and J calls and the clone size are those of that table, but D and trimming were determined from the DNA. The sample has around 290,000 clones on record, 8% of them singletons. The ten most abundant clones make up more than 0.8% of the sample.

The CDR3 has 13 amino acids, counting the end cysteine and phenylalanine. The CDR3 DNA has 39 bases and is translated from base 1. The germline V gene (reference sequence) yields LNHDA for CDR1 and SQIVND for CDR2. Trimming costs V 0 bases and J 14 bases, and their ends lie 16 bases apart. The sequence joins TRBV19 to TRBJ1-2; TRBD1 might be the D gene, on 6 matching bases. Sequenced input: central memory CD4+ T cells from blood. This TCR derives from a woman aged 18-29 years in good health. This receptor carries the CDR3 CASSIEGQSKGTF. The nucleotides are TGTGCCAGTAGTATAGAAGGACAGTCTAAGGGGACCTTC.